This is a list of T cell receptor beta chains from one sample in a study of type 1 and type 2 diabetes patients. TCRdb re-derived calls from the multiplex PCR reads in MiXCR, one entry per CDR3 protein. The sample has 270,000 or so distinct CDR3 sequences, around 47% seen once. The specimen was peripheral blood mononuclear cells (PBMCs). These receptors were taken from a man younger than 35 with type 2 diabetes. The CDR3 runs from the conserved cysteine through the conserved F or W. A D gene is named only where the DNA matches it firmly. Where a row states a size, it is once, few, many or the class of an expanded clone; other rows omit it.

v_gene	abundance	j_gene	d_gene	CDR3nt	CDR3aa
TRBV10-2	few	TRBJ2-7	NA	TGCGCCAGCAGTGAGACAGGGTTCGAGCAGTACTTC	CASSETGFEQYF
TRBV6-5	NA	TRBJ1-5	NA	TGTGCCAGCAGTTGGGGTCGAGATCAGCCCCAGCATTTT	CASSWGRDQPQHF
TRBV19	few	TRBJ1-1	NA	TGTGCCAGTAGTATAGAGGGTTGGAACACTGAAGCTTTCTTT	CASSIEGWNTEAFF
TRBV14	once	TRBJ2-7	TRBD1	TGTGCCAGTACCGGGACAGGGATGACCTACGAGCAGTACTTC	CASTGTGMTYEQYF
TRBV10-2	few	TRBJ2-3	NA	TGCGCCAGCAGTGAGGGTTGGGGTACAGATACGCAGTATTTT	CASSEGWGTDTQYF
TRBV10-3	NA	TRBJ1-6	NA	TGTGCCATCAGGGAGGACAGTAACTATAATTCACCCCTCCACTTT	CAIREDSNYNSPLHF
TRBV7-2	few	TRBJ2-3	NA	TGTGCCAGCAGCTTAGAATACAGCACAGATACGCAGTATTTT	CASSLEYSTDTQYF
TRBV2	few	TRBJ1-4	TRBD1	TGTGCCAGTCGACAGGGGGCAGGGGCAACTAATGAAAAACTGTTTTTT	CASRQGAGATNEKLFF
TRBV29-1	NA	TRBJ2-7	NA	TGCAGCGTTGCCGGGGAAGGAGGATCCTACGAGCAGTACTTC	CSVAGEGGSYEQYF
TRBV2	NA	TRBJ1-6	NA	TGTGCCAGCAGTGAAGCGACCGGGAGTCATTCACCCCTCCACTTT	CASSEATGSHSPLHF
TRBV4-2	once	TRBJ1-1	NA	TGTGCCAGCAACCTTGTAGGAAAAGAAGCTTTCTTT	CASNLVGKEAFF
TRBV7-8	many	TRBJ1-6	NA	TGTGCCAGCAGCTCAGATGACAGTAATTCACCCCTCCACTTT	CASSSDDSNSPLHF
TRBV20-1	NA	TRBJ1-2	NA	TGCAGTGCTAAGACAGTGGAAGGCTACACCTTC	CSAKTVEGYTF
TRBV5-1	few	TRBJ2-2	NA	TGCGCCAGCAGTTTTACAGGCACCGGGGAGCTGTTTTTT	CASSFTGTGELFF
TRBV7-8	NA	TRBJ2-3	TRBD2	TGTGCCAGCAGCCGGAATAGCGGGAGTCGAACAGATACGCAGTATTTT	CASSRNSGSRTDTQYF
TRBV5-1	NA	TRBJ2-7	NA	TGCGCCAGCAGCTTGGGCGACGGCGTATCCTACGAGCAGTACTTC	CASSLGDGVSYEQYF
TRBV20-1	few	TRBJ1-2	NA	TGCAGTGCTAGAGAGAGAGAGCCGGATGGCTACACCTTC	CSAREREPDGYTF
TRBV5-1	NA	TRBJ1-4	NA	TGCGCCAGCAGCTTGATCACAGGGAGAGGTAAACTGTTTTTT	CASSLITGRGKLFF
TRBV19	NA	TRBJ1-5	TRBD1	TGTGCCAGTAGTTTCGGGACAGGAGAATCAGCCCAGCATTTT	CASSFGTGESAQHF
TRBV5-6	NA	TRBJ2-7	TRBD2	TGTGCCAGCAGCTTGGCGGCGGGGGGTATCTACGAGCAGTACTTC	CASSLAAGGIYEQYF
TRBV30	NA	TRBJ1-4	NA	TGTGCCTGGAGGCCAGGGACCACAACTAATGAAAAACTGTTTTTT	CAWRPGTTTNEKLFF
TRBV30	NA	TRBJ2-7	TRBD1	TGTGCCTGGAGCCCGGACAGGGACTACGAGCAGTACTTC	CAWSPDRDYEQYF
TRBV20-1	NA	TRBJ2-7	TRBD1	TGCAGCGTGGAGGACAGGGGGCGGGAGCAGTACTTC	CSVEDRGREQYF
TRBV30	few	TRBJ1-5	TRBD1	TGTGCCTGGAGTACAGGACAGGTCAGACAGCCCCAGCATTTT	CAWSTGQVRQPQHF